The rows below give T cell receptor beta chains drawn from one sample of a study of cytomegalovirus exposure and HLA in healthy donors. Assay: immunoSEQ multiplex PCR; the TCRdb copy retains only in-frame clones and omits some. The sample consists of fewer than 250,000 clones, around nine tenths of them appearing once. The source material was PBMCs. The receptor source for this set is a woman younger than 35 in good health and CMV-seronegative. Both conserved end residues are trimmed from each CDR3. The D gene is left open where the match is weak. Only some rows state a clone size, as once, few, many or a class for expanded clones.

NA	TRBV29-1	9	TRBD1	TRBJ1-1	ISRGATEAF
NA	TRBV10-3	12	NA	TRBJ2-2	AISTRDNTGELF
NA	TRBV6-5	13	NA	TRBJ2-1	ASSYSDSSYNEQF
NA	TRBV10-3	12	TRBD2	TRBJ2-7	ATGPSGNPYEQY
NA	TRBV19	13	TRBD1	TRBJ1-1	ASSFPGQGFAEAF
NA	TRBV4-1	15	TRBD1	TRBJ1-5	ASSQDDARGHNQPQH
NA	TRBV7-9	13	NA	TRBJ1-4	ASSIGGATNEKLF
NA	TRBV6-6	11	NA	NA	ASSIPGRYEQY
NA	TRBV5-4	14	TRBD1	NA	ASSLRTGGLSYEQY
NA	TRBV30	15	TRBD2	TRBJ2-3	AWERLAGGPRYDTQY
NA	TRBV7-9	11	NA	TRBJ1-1	ASSFAVNTEAF
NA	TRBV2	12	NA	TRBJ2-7	ASTPVGRDYEQY
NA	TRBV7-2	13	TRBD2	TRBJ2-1	ASSPSSGSYNEQF
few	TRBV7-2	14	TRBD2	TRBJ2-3	ASSLDPAGAGDTQY
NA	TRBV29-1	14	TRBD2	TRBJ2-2	SAMTSGGPNTGELF
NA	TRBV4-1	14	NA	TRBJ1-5	ASSQHRDYSNQPQH
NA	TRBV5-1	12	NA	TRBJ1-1	ASSQRAGNTEAF
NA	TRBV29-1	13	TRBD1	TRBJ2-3	SGRPGQGGTDTQY
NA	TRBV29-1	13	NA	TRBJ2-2	SVDRGTDLPGELF
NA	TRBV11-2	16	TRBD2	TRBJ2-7	ASSLGGLAGTVFGEQY
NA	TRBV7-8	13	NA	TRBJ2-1	ASSPPGLPYNEQF
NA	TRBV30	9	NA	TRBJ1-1	AWTERPEAF
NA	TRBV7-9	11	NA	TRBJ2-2	ASSFPGAGELF
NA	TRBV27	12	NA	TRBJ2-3	ASRLGPGTDTQY
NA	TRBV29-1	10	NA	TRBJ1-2	SVAGGDVGYT
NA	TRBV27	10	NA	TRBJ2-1	ASSSLRGGQF
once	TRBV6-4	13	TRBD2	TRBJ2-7	ASSDGQGGVSEQY
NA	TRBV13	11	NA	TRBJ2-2	ASSELVAGELF
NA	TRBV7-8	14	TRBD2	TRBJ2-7	ASSLGRLAGPYEQY
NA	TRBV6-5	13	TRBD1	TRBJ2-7	ASGRQGMSSYEQY
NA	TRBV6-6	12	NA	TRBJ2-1	ASLEDRVYNEQF
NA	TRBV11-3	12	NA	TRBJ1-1	ASSYKNVYTEAF
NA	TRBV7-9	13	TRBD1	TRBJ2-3	ASSQGTGGTDTQY
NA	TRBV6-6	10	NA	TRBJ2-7	ASSRGSYEQY
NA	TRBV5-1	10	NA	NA	ASSRQADEQY
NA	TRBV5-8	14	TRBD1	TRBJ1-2	ASSPGQGSYRYGYT
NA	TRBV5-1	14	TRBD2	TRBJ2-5	ASSLSTGGPQETQY
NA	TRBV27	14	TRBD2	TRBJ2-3	ASRFTLAGGRDTQY
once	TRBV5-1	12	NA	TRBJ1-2	ASSLTQGSAGYT
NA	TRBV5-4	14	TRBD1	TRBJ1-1	ASSPAGQGVNTEAF
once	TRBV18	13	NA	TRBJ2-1	ASSPTSFSLNEQF
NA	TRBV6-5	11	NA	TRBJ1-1	ASSYERVTEAF
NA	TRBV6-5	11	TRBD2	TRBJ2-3	ATLREGTDTQY
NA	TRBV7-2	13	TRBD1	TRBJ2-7	ASSLRRQGAGEQY
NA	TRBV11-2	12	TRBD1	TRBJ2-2	ASSATGAVGELF
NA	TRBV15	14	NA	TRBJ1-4	ATSRDGGANNEKLF
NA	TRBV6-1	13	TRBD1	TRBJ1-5	ASNRDRVSNQPQH
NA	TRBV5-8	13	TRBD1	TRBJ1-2	ASSPRQGSGYGYT
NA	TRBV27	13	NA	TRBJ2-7	ASSLRRGGALEQY
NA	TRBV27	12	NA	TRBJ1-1	ASSLDSRTTEAF
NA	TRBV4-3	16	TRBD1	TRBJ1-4	ASSQRHGTVRRNEKLF
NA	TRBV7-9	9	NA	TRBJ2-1	ASSSYSEQF
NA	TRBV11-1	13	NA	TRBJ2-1	ASSLGQGTYNEQF